This TCR beta chain emerged from a study of type 1 regulatory T cells (dated by TCRdb to the early 2020s). Context from the whole study: The study characterized an in vitro protocol that generated a Tr1-enriched, alloantigen-specific CD4 T cell product named T-allo10. T-allo10 was under clinical evaluation in patients with hematological malignancies receiving allogeneic hematopoietic stem cell transplantation.

Concerning this clonotype itself: The clone's antigen remains unknown. No base quality information exists; no much larger clone differs at one position.

Reads for this sample came from an Illumina MiSeq. Clones were called with MiXCR by TCRdb after fastp trimmed the public reads at Q25, and only in-frame beta chains were retained. Rows are unified per CDR3 protein, each entry keeping the most common DNA and genes. The sample profile shows some 89,000 distinct CDR3 sequences; roughly a third of them were found once. The top ten clones comprise about 2.4% of the sample. Trimmed from V: 4 bases; trimmed from J: 1 base; junction bases lacking a gene match: 11. Its CDR3 holds 18 amino acids, cysteine through phenylalanine. The retained sequence is limited to the CDR3, 54 bases, with the frame set at the first base. CDR1 is given as MGHRA and CDR2 as YSYEKL, both from the germline V gene.

The sequencing input was CD4+ T cells, either the whole sample or a sorted fraction (not recorded which). The receptor was derived from a human donor in good health. Recombination joined TRBV4-1 with TRBJ2-5; 11 bases in the junction line up with TRBD2. The CDR3 loop reads CASSRAPPTSGAQETQYF. In nucleotide form, the sequence is TGCGCCAGCAGCCGAGCCCCACCGACTAGCGGGGCCCAAGAGACCCAGTACTTC.